This passage covers 15 T cell receptor beta chains from one sample sequenced in a study of vaccination effects on CD4 cells after COVID-19 (dated by TCRdb to 2022 to 2024). Preparation of the library involved the immunoSEQ multiplex PCR assay. TCRdb took this table from immuneACCESS and kept in-frame rearrangements with V and J called. Such tables lack part of the clones; where checked against another copy, unresolved V genes explain under half of the gap, and the rest is unexplained. In this sample the table shows around 47,000 clones, 75% of which occur a single time. The ten largest clones capture around 28% of the sample. No cognate antigen is known for these TCRs. In the ViraFEST assay, PBMC were stimulated with viral peptide pools, and antigen-specific CD4+ T cell clonotypes were then identified by expansion using TCR sequencing. After less than 13 days of culture, CD4+ T cells were isolated with the EasySep CD4+ T cell isolation kit. PCR-confirmed SARS-CoV-2 infection had occurred in convalescent patients between March and December 2020, before the Alpha, Beta and Delta variants emerged in the United States.

Material: CD4+ T cells from PBMCs cultured with a peptide pool, obtained before COVID-19 vaccination. These receptors were taken from a human donor who had a prior SARS-CoV-2 infection.

The rearrangement uses TRBV4-1 and TRBJ2-6; D is uncertain. This CDR3 is 17 amino acids long. Trimming shortened V by 1 base and J by 0 bases, and 10 bases separated the two germline ends. CDR1 is MGHRA and CDR2 is YSYEKL in the germline V gene. In DNA form, the CDR3 reads TGCGCCAGCAGCCAAGGGGCCAGGCACTCTGGGGCCAACGTCCTGACTTTC. As protein: CASSQGARHSGANVLTF.

This sequence joins TRBV29-1 and TRBJ2-6; D is unresolved. Deletions cut 7 bases from V and 1 base from J, with 5 bases between. The CDR3 totals 12 residues. Germline CDR1 reads SQVTM; CDR2 reads ANQGSEA. The CDR3, as DNA: TGCAGCGCCCAATCTGGGGCCAACGTCCTGACTTTC. It translates to CSAQSGANVLTF.

This clone is medium-sized (0.01 to 0.1%). The V gene is TRBV19, the J gene TRBJ1-2; D ambiguous. The germline V and J ends were trimmed by 3 bases and 3 bases, with 8 bases remaining between them. CDR1 LNHDA and CDR2 SQIVND come from the germline V gene (reference sequence). This CDR3 comprises 13 residues. The DNA of the CDR3 is TGTGCCAGTAGTATCCATGGGGACTATGGCTACACCTTC. Encoded protein: CASSIHGDYGYTF.

This clone has just one count. CDR3 sequence reads: CASSSRTTLGTYEQYF. The CDR3 bases are TGTGCCAGCAGCTCCCGTACTACCTTGGGCACCTACGAGCAGTACTTC. V and J are TRBV3-1 (or the pseudogene TRBV3-2) and TRBJ2-7; D is unresolved. The CDR3 is 16 amino acids. V gave up 5 bases and J gave up 2 bases, with 19 bases separating them. Germline V gene lookup returns CDR1 LGHDT and CDR2 YNNKEL (reference sequence).

The genes are TRBV19 and TRBJ2-1, with a tentative D call TRBD2 (5 bases). The CDR3 sequence is 14 residues long. Germline V CDR1 and CDR2: LNHDA, SQIVND (reference sequence). V was shortened by 2 bases and J by 2 bases, with 7 bases between the two germline ends. The CDR3 coding sequence is TGTGCCAGTAGTATACGGGGAGCCTACAATGAGCAGTTCTTC. Translated, it gives CASSIRGAYNEQFF.

J is TRBJ2-7 and V is TRBV15, with TRBD2 matching over 10 bases. J gave up 1 base and V 5 bases, and 11 bases lay outside the gene matches. From germline, CDR1 is LNHNV and CDR2 YYDKDF (reference sequence). This CDR3 spans 17 amino acids. CDR3 sequence reads: CATSEGISGGRSYEQYF. The CDR3 nucleotides read TGTGCCACCAGCGAAGGGATTAGCGGGGGGAGGTCCTACGAGCAGTACTTC.

The chain links TRBV3-1 (or the pseudogene TRBV3-2) to TRBJ2-7; D is ambiguous. The germline V gene has CDR1 LGHDT and CDR2 YNNKEL (reference sequence). The CDR3 contains 13 residues. The V end lost 2 bases, the J end lost 4 bases, and 9 bases lay between the germline ends. In nucleotides, the CDR3 is TGTGCCAGCAGCCAAACCGGTACTTACGAGCAGTACTTC. Translating it yields CASSQTGTYEQYF.

This clone was observed a handful of times. The rearrangement uses TRBV4-2 and TRBJ1-6; possibly TRBD1 for D (5 bases). This CDR3 region has 15 residues. V lost 1 base to trimming and J lost 10 bases, with 14 bases between them. The germline gives CDR1 LGHNA, CDR2 YNFKEQ. CDR3 amino acids: CASSQGGTGNSPLHF. For the CDR3, the DNA is TGTGCCAGCAGCCAAGGCGGGACGGGAAACTCACCCCTCCACTTT.

The J gene is TRBJ2-3, the V gene TRBV6-2 or TRBV6-3; D unresolved. CDR3 length: 15 amino acids. V lost 6 bases and J lost 3, with 16 bases in between. Germline assignment: CDR1 MNHEY and CDR2 SVGEGT. The CDR3, as DNA: TGTGCCAGCAGCTCCAGATTGCCGAGAACAGATACGCAGTATTTT. Amino acids: CASSSRLPRTDTQYF.

The rearrangement uses TRBV5-6 and TRBJ2-1; D possibly corresponds to TRBD2 (5 bases). The V gene's germline CDR1 is SGHDT and CDR2 YYEEEE. The CDR3 length is 17 residues. Trimming pared 0 bases from V and 10 bases from J, leaving 23 bases between. CDR3 in amino acids: CASSLGWGYSAGGEQFF. CDR3 DNA: TGTGCCAGCAGCTTGGGATGGGGTTATTCTGCGGGCGGGGAGCAGTTCTTC.

V gene TRBV6-6 combines with J gene TRBJ2-2, with 7 positions matching TRBD2. Trimming at V came to 7 bases and at J to 7 bases, leaving 9 bases not matched to a gene. CDR3 length: 14 residues. The germline V gene has CDR1 MNHNY and CDR2 SVGAGI (reference sequence). The CDR3: CASTLGGKDGELFF. The CDR3 region has the DNA TGTGCCAGCACTCTCGGGGGGAAGGACGGGGAGCTGTTTTTT.

This chain uses TRBV6-5 with TRBJ2-7, with unresolved D. Germline V gene data show CDR1 as MNHEY and CDR2 as SVGAGI. The ends were cut back, 5 bases at V and 3 bases at J, with 14 bases in the middle. This CDR3 comprises 14 residues. As DNA, the CDR3 is TGTGCCAGCAGTCGCTCCCCGTCCAACTACGAGCAGTACTTC. Translating it yields CASSRSPSNYEQYF.

The chain employs TRBV6-6 and TRBJ1-6; D is perhaps TRBD1 (5 bases). Trimming cost V 2 bases and J 7 bases, with 12 bases left between them. The CDR3 loop spans 15 amino acids. The germline V gene encodes CDR1 MNHNY and CDR2 SVGAGI (reference sequence). The CDR3 loop reads CASSYPGTENSPLHF. DNA for the CDR3: TGTGCCAGCAGTTACCCCGGGACGGAGAATTCACCCCTCCACTTT.

This clone is medium-sized. The chain carries TRBV5-4 and TRBJ2-6; D might be TRBD1 (5 bases). CDR3 size: 15 residues. V dropped 1 base and J dropped 2 bases, with 7 bases sitting between them. Germline CDR1 reads SGHNT; CDR2 reads YYREEE (reference sequence). The CDR3 bases are TGTGCCAGCAGCTTGCCAGGGACTGGGGCCAACGTCCTGACTTTC. This translates into CASSLPGTGANVLTF.

The chain has TRBV15 and TRBJ2-2; 7 bases align to TRBD1. The CDR3 is made up of 15 amino acids. The germline V gene has CDR1 LNHNV and CDR2 YYDKDF (reference sequence). Germline trimming cut 2 bases from V and 0 bases from J; bases unmatched to any gene: 0. The CDR3 DNA reads TGTGCCACCAGCAGACAGGGGGCGAACACCGGGGAGCTGTTTTTT. It translates to CATSRQGANTGELFF.